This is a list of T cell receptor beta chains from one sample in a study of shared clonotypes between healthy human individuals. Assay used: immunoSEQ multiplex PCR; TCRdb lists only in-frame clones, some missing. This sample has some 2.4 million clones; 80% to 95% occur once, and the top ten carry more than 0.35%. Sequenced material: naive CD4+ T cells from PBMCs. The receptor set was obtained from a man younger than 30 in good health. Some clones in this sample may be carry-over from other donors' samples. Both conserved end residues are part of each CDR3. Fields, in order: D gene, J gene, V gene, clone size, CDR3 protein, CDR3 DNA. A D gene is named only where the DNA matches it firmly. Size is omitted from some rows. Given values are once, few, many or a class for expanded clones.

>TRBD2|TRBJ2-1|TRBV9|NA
CASSVDAGVWNEQFF
TGTGCCAGCAGCGTAGACGCGGGAGTGTGGAATGAGCAGTTCTTC
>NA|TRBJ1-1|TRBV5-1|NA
CASSLAGEAEAFF
TGCGCCAGCAGCTTGGCCGGCGAGGCTGAAGCTTTCTTT
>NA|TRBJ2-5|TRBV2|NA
CASSGDSEGGYF
TGTGCCAGCAGTGGCGATTCGGAAGGCGGGTACTTC
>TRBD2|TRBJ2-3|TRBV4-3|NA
CASSPPGLNPAGGGVTDTQYF
TGCGCCAGCAGCCCCCCGGGTCTTAACCCAGCGGGAGGTGGCGTCACAGATACGCAGTATTTT
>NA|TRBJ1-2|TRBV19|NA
CASSIDRGQRGYTF
TGTGCCAGTAGTATAGACAGGGGCCAGAGGGGCTACACCTTC
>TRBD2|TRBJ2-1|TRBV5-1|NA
CASSLVLAGHYNEQFF
TGCGCCAGCAGCTTGGTCCTAGCGGGTCACTACAATGAGCAGTTCTTC
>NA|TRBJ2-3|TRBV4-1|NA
CASSQDVRVNTQYF
TGCGCCAGCAGCCAAGATGTCAGGGTAAATACGCAGTATTTT
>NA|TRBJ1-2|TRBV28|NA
CASSLSGVPYGYTF
TGTGCCAGCAGTCTCTCAGGGGTACCCTATGGCTACACCTTC
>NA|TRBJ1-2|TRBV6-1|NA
CASSNPDRPNYGYTF
TGTGCCAGCAGTAACCCTGACAGACCAAACTATGGCTACACCTTC
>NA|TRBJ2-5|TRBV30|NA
CAWRGEVETQYF
TGTGCCTGGAGGGGTGAGGTGGAGACCCAGTACTTC
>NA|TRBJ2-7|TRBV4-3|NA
CASSQLSVGSASYEQYF
TGCGCCAGCAGCCAATTAAGTGTCGGGAGCGCCTCCTACGAGCAGTACTTC
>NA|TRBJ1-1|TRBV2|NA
CASSAGTWNTEAFF
TGTGCCAGCAGCGCCGGGACATGGAACACTGAAGCTTTCTTT
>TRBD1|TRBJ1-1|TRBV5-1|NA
CASSPGTAESRAFF
TGCGCCAGCAGCCCAGGGACAGCTGAGTCTAGAGCTTTCTTT
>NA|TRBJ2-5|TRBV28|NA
CASSLTPTRETQYF
TGTGCCAGCAGTTTAACTCCCACGCGAGAGACCCAGTACTTC
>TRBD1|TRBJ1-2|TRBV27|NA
CASSPLRDRDITNYGYTF
TGTGCCAGCAGTCCGCTCCGGGACAGGGATATAACTAACTATGGCTACACCTTC
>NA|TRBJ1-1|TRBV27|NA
CASSLMRTTEAFF
TGTGCCAGCAGTTTAATGCGGACGACTGAAGCTTTCTTT
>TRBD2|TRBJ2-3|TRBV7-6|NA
CASSRAGGTDTQYF
TGTGCCAGCAGCCGGGCGGGGGGCACAGATACGCAGTATTTT
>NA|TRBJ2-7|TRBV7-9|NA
CASTEQGSLPSYEQYF
TGTGCCAGCACCGAACAGGGCTCTTTGCCTTCCTACGAGCAGTACTTC
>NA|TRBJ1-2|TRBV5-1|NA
CATPDSPGSDYGYTF
TGCGCCACCCCAGACAGTCCGGGAAGTGACTATGGCTACACCTTC
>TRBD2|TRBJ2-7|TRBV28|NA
CASSIGRRSYEQYF
TGTGCCAGCAGCATCGGGAGGAGGAGCTACGAGCAGTACTTC
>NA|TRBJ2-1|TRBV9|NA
CASSQGGNEQFF
TGTGCCAGCAGTCAGGGGGGTAATGAGCAGTTCTTC
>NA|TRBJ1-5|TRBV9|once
CASSVDSDQPQHF
TGTGCCAGCAGCGTAGACTCTGATCAGCCCCAGCATTTT
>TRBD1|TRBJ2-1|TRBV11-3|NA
CASSLQTGVGNNEQFF
TGTGCCAGCAGCTTACAAACAGGGGTGGGGAACAATGAGCAGTTCTTC
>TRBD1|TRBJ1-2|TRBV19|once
CASSIGGQGANYGYTF
TGTGCCAGTAGTATTGGGGGACAGGGGGCTAACTATGGCTACACCTTC
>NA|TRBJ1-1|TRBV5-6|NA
CASSFASARNTEAFF
TGTGCCAGCAGCTTCGCGTCGGCCAGGAACACTGAAGCTTTCTTT